Listed below are T cell receptor beta chains from one sample, sequenced in a study of blood T cell repertoires in COVID-19. This table comes from immunoSEQ multiplex PCR, and its TCRdb copy is limited to in-frame clones, with some not included. The sample shows roughly 160,000 clones, about four fifths of them seen only once. Sample: peripheral blood. The receptors were sampled from a man aged 65 to 79 with active or convalescent COVID-19. CDR3s include the opening cysteine and the closing phenylalanine or tryptophan. D genes are given only for firm matches. A clone size is listed for some rows: how often the clone was seen (once, few, many), or a class if it is expanded.

cdr3_length,d_call,clone_size,v_call,j_call,cdr3_nt,cdr3_aa
12,-,-,TRBV15,TRBJ1-2,TGTGCCACCAGCAGAGAGGGGGCTGGCTACACCTTC,CATSREGAGYTF
15,TRBD1,-,TRBV28,TRBJ2-6,TGTGCCAGCAGAAACAGGGGACCTGGGGCCAACGTCCTGACTTTC,CASRNRGPGANVLTF
14,-,-,TRBV29-1,TRBJ1-2,TGCAGCGTTGAAGAGGTCGCGGGCGACTATGGCTACACCTTC,CSVEEVAGDYGYTF
13,-,-,TRBV28,TRBJ2-3,TGTGCCAGCAGTTTACCTCAGGGGCCCCGGCAGTATTTT,CASSLPQGPRQYF
14,-,medium-sized,TRBV29-1,TRBJ1-5,TGCAGCGTTGGTGAGACAGGACCCAATCAGCCCCAGCATTTT,CSVGETGPNQPQHF
14,TRBD2,-,TRBV25-1,TRBJ2-7,TGTGCCAGCGGACGGGCGGGAGCAGGACACGAGCAGTACTTC,CASGRAGAGHEQYF
12,TRBD1,-,TRBV10-3,TRBJ2-5,TGTGCCATTGAGCACAGGGGAGAGACCCAGTACTTC,CAIEHRGETQYF
14,-,-,TRBV6-5,TRBJ1-1,TGTGCCAGCAGTTATCAGGGCCTAAACACTGAAGCTTTCTTT,CASSYQGLNTEAFF
15,-,-,TRBV14,TRBJ2-5,TGTGCCAGCAGCCTCCGACAGAAGCTAGGCGAGACCCAGTACTTC,CASSLRQKLGETQYF
14,-,-,TRBV5-1,TRBJ2-7,TGCGCCAGCACCAAGGACAGGGAGGGACACGAGCAGTACTTC,CASTKDREGHEQYF
12,TRBD1,-,TRBV29-1,TRBJ1-2,TGCAGCGTTGAGGACAGGGGTGGAGGCTACACCTTC,CSVEDRGGGYTF